The clone carrying this T cell receptor (beta chain) was picked up one time. The authors extracted RNA and reverse transcribed it into cDNA as the sequencing template. Libraries were prepared by immunoSEQ multiplex PCR; TCRdb keeps only in-frame clonotypes and omits some of them. The sample lists fewer than 200,000 clones, less than 70% occurring once. This sample was taken from a study of CD8+ T cells in alopecia areata. Documented treatment: oral pan-JAK inhibitor, 5-10 mg twice daily. V gave up 3 bases and J gave up 2 bases, with 11 bases separating them. This CDR3 has 16 residues. Germline V lookup: CDR1 KGHSH, CDR2 LQKENI.

This sequence joins TRBV18 and TRBJ2-6; D not certain. The sequence was collected from a human donor with alopecia areata. The sample consisted of CD4+ T cells sorted from blood, taken at week 24, from a patient treated with tofacitinib. The DNA of the CDR3 is TGTGCCAGCTCACCCGACCCGTCGACTGGGGCCAACGTCCTGACTTTC. As protein: CASSPDPSTGANVLTF.